Following are 21 T cell receptor beta chains from one sample sequenced in a study of cytomegalovirus exposure and HLA in healthy donors. The PCR contained 60 Vbeta and 13 Jbeta primers. Produced via immunoSEQ multiplex PCR; TCRdb's table is partial and in-frame only. The sample includes some 94,000 clones, roughly 69% of them seen just once. The sequenced material came from PBMCs. These receptors all stem from a man aged 45-65 years in good health and CMV-seronegative.

The V call is TRBV5-4, the J call TRBJ2-1; D is ambiguous. CDR1 is SGHNT and CDR2 is YYREEE in the germline V gene (reference sequence). The CDR3 covers 11 residues. V was trimmed by 2 bases and J by 8 bases, leaving 5 bases between them. Here the CDR3 reads CASSFYDEQFF. CDR3 sequence (DNA): TGTGCCAGCAGCTTTTATGATGAGCAGTTCTTC.

This clone was counted only a few times. Here the CDR3 reads CASSQDSGYTEAFF. The CDR3 nucleotides read TGTGCCAGCAGCCAAGATTCAGGCTACACTGAAGCTTTCTTT. The chain links TRBV6-1 to TRBJ1-1, with D hard to call. The CDR3 runs 14 residues. V dropped 6 bases and J dropped 3 bases, with 14 bases sitting between them. CDR1 and CDR2 from the germline V gene are MNHNS and SASEGT.

The genes are TRBV4-2 and TRBJ2-5; D not resolved. Trimming removed 0 bases from V and 8 bases from J, with 16 bases in between. This CDR3 has 15 amino acids. Germline CDR1 and CDR2: LGHNA and YNFKEQ. The CDR3 bases are TGTGCCAGCAGCCAAGATTGGCCCAGCGAAGGCACCCAGTACTTC. Its translation is CASSQDWPSEGTQYF.

Turning to this clone: At one end the junction does not follow the germline gene, possibly because of a read error. This chain links TRBV7-9 with TRBJ1-2; the D is unclear. The CDR3 runs to 14 residues. CDR1 SEHNR and CDR2 FQNEAQ come from the germline V gene (reference sequence). CDR3 sequence reads: CASTLGTITIGYTF. CDR3 nucleotides: TGTGCCAGCACCTTAGGAACTATAACTATAGGCTACACCTTC.

In regard to this clone: One end of the junction is discordant with germline, which a read error may explain. The V call is TRBV7-7, the J call TRBJ2-2, with no clear D. CDR1 and CDR2 (germline): SSHAT, FNYEAQ (reference sequence). This CDR3 comprises 14 residues. CDR3 sequence: CASSPDPNTGELFF. CDR3 bases: TGTGCTAGCAGCCCAGATCCGAACACCGGGGAGCTGTTTTTT.

This chain links TRBV5-4 with TRBJ2-4; D might be TRBD1 (5 bases). The CDR3 consists of 16 residues. Trimming removed 2 bases at V and 0 bases at J, with 12 bases between. Germline loops: CDR1 SGHNT, CDR2 YYREEE (reference sequence). The CDR3 sequence is CASSLDSFLAKNIQYF. CDR3 DNA sequence: TGTGCCAGCAGCTTAGACAGTTTTTTAGCCAAAAACATTCAGTACTTC. Looking up the rest from reference TRBV5-4 and TRBJ2-4 gives the full variable domain: ETGVTQSPTHLIKTRGQQVTLRCSSQSGHNTVSWYQQALGQGPQFIFQYYREEENGRGNFPPRFSGLQFPNYSSELNVNALELDDSALYLCASSLDSFLAKNIQYFGAGTRLSVL.

As regards this clone: Its ends do not fully match the called genes, so a read error is possible. The chain uses TRBV7-3 and TRBJ1-4; 10 positions agree with TRBD1. CDR1 is SGHTA and CDR2 is FQGTGA in the germline V gene. The CDR3 runs to 17 residues. The CDR3 nucleotides read TGTGCCAGCAGCCTAACACTCTCGGACAGGGGGAATGAAAAACTGTTTTTT. Amino acids: CASSLTLSDRGNEKLFF.

The rearrangement uses TRBV4-2 and TRBJ1-4, with TRBD1 identical over 8 bases. V was clipped by 3 bases and J by 7 bases; unmatched bases: 10. The CDR3 length is 16 residues. Germline CDR1 LGHNA, CDR2 YNFKEQ. CDR3 amino acids: CASSQDGAGGTEKLFF. DNA of the CDR3: TGTGCCAGCAGCCAGGACGGGGCAGGGGGCACTGAAAAACTGTTTTTT.

The chain joins TRBV30 to TRBJ2-1, with TRBD2 matching 13 bases. With V trimmed by 3 bases and J by 7 bases, 6 bases remained unmatched. The V gene's germline CDR1 is GTSNPN and CDR2 SVGIG (reference sequence). The CDR3 is 15 residues long. As DNA, the CDR3 is TGTGCCTGGAGATCGGGACTAGCGGGAAATAATGAGCAGTTCTTC. This gives the protein CAWRSGLAGNNEQFF.

The chain joins TRBV27 to TRBJ1-2, with D possibly being TRBD1 (5 bases). The CDR3 is 15 residues long. V gave up 3 bases and J gave up 4 bases, with 15 bases separating them. Germline lookup yields CDR1 MNHEY and CDR2 SMNVEV (reference sequence). For the CDR3, the DNA is TGTGCCAGCAGTTTTACAGGCCGCGGAGCCTATGGCTACACCTTC. This gives the protein CASSFTGRGAYGYTF.

The chain employs TRBV19 and TRBJ1-5; no clear D gene. Trimming stripped 1 base from V and 3 bases from J, with 10 bases between. Germline CDR1 and CDR2: LNHDA and SQIVND (reference sequence). The CDR3 extends over 15 amino acids. This CDR3 is CASSIAVRINQPQHF. The CDR3 DNA is TGTGCCAGTAGTATAGCCGTCAGAATCAATCAGCCCCAGCATTTT.

V usage is TRBV2 and J usage is TRBJ2-5, with D maybe TRBD2 (6 bases). Germline CDR1 SNHLY, CDR2 FYNNEI. Trimming stripped 2 bases from V and 3 bases from J, with 10 bases between. The CDR3 extends over 14 amino acids. CDR3 bases: TGTGCCAGCAGTGAAATATTAGCGGAAGAGACCCAGTACTTC. It yields the protein CASSEILAEETQYF.

The V call is TRBV9, the J call TRBJ1-1; D ambiguous. Germline assignment: CDR1 SGDLS and CDR2 YYNGEE. V dropped 4 bases and J dropped 6 bases, with 19 bases sitting between them. The CDR3 totals 15 residues. The CDR3 sequence is CASSSAGNGGPEAFF. CDR3 coding DNA: TGTGCCAGCAGCTCCGCCGGGAACGGAGGGCCTGAAGCTTTCTTT.

The CDR3 reads CASGGKTQYF. Here the CDR3 DNA reads TGTGCCAGCGGAGGGAAGACCCAGTACTTC. V usage is TRBV2 and J usage is TRBJ2-5; D might be TRBD2 (6 bases). Germline loops: CDR1 SNHLY, CDR2 FYNNEI. The CDR3 totals 10 residues. Trimming cost V 8 bases and J 6 bases, with 7 bases left between them. The entire variable domain, with the rest obtained from reference TRBV2 and TRBJ2-5, is as follows: EPEVTQTPSHQVTQMGQEVILRCVPISNHLYFYWYRQILGQKVEFLVSFYNNEISEKSEIFDDQFSVERPDGSNFTLKIRSTKLEDSAMYFCASGGKTQYFGPGTRLLVL.

The chain combines TRBV7-8 with TRBJ2-1, with 9 bases fitting TRBD2. This CDR3 has 15 residues. Trimming took 2 bases from V and 10 from J; bases not matched to a gene: 9. Germline CDR1 is SGHVS and CDR2 is FQNEAQ. CDR3 residues: CASSLRSGRGREQFF. CDR3 bases: TGTGCCAGCAGCTTACGTAGCGGGAGAGGAAGAGAGCAGTTCTTC.

This clone has just one count. The same CDR3 can be traced to other DNA sequences in this sample. The V call is TRBV5-8, the J call TRBJ2-7; possible D gene TRBD2, 6 bases. Trimming took off 0 bases at V and 4 bases at J, with 14 bases between the two ends. The germline V gene has CDR1 SGHTS and CDR2 YDEGEE. CDR3 length: 15 amino acids. The CDR3 region is CASSLASGEGYEQYV. The CDR3, as DNA: TGTGCCAGCAGCTTGGCATCGGGGGAAGGATACGAGCAGTACGTC.

V usage is TRBV7-9 and J usage is TRBJ1-1; 8 nucleotides agree with TRBD1. V lost 3 bases to trimming and J lost 0 bases; unmatched junction nucleotides: 6. This CDR3 region has 16 residues. Germline CDR1 and CDR2: SEHNR and FQNEAQ (reference sequence). Written as DNA, the CDR3 is TGTGCCAGCAGCTTTCCGGGACAGGCGTTGAACACTGAAGCTTTCTTT. Its protein is CASSFPGQALNTEAFF.

This clone has a handful of counts. The chain links TRBV9 to TRBJ2-1; D possibly corresponds to TRBD1 (5 bases). V was clipped by 0 bases and J by 3 bases, with 10 bases between them. The CDR3 is made up of 15 amino acids. Germline V CDR1 and CDR2: SGDLS, YYNGEE. The DNA of the CDR3 is TGTGCCAGCAGCGTAGCGGACATCCTCTACAATGAGCAGTTCTTC. Translation: CASSVADILYNEQFF.

The chain links TRBV25-1 to TRBJ1-2; TRBD1 might be the D (6 bases). The CDR3 spans 15 residues. Per germline, CDR1 MGHDK and CDR2 SYGVNS. V gave up 1 base and J gave up 6 bases, with 15 bases separating them. The DNA of the CDR3 is TGTGCCAGCAGTGAATTGGGGGCCCTGGTTGATGGCTACACCTTC. It specifies CASSELGALVDGYTF.

The V call is TRBV7-9, the J call TRBJ2-1, with 15 bases matching TRBD2. The V and J ends lost 5 bases and 16 bases, in that order; junction bases with no gene match: 9. This CDR3 region has 14 residues. Looked up from germline, CDR1 is SEHNR and CDR2 is FQNEAQ (reference sequence). The CDR3 is CASSPSPGLAGGFF. DNA of the CDR3: TGTGCCAGCAGCCCCTCGCCGGGACTAGCGGGGGGTTTCTTC.

A note on this clone: Additional DNA sequences in this sample encode the identical CDR3. The CDR3 loop is CASSGRQGANYGYTF. In DNA, the CDR3 is TGTGCCAGCAGCGGAAGACAGGGGGCCAACTATGGCTACACCTTC. The chain links TRBV14 to TRBJ1-2; 10 bases line up with TRBD1. The CDR3 consists of 15 residues. The ends lost 5 bases at V and 2 bases at J; junction bases unmatched: 5. The germline CDR1 and CDR2 sequences are SGHDN and FVKESK.